This T cell receptor beta chain was sequenced for a study of T cells after posttransplantation cyclophosphamide. Study-level results: Donor CD8+ memory clones often dominated recipient blood repertoires at later times. After PTCy, TRB diversity resembled that of CNI/methotrexate controls. Tissue-infiltrating T cells from skin or gut overlapped little with blood T cells.

TCRdb's copy holds only in-frame clones and misses some; the assay was immunoSEQ multiplex PCR. In total the sample includes about 12,000 clones, none of them seen once. Treatment was busulfan-fludarabine conditioning, a marrow graft, and cyclophosphamide on days +3 and +4. The CDR3 has 15 amino acids. The J segment lost 6 bases and the V segment lost 8 bases, leaving 9 bases of the junction unmatched. CDR1 and CDR2 from the germline V gene are MDHEN and SYDVKM. About this clone: Its matching antigen is unknown.

The gene calls are TRBV28 and TRBJ2-3; 12 nucleotides match TRBD1. The sequenced sample was PBMCs, obtained after allogeneic stem cell transplant with posttransplant cyclophosphamide. The clonotype comes from a female patient aged 40-49 years who received an allogeneic stem cell transplant from an unrelated donor, was CMV-positive, and had acute GVHD only. Some T cells may be provided by the graft donor. This CDR3 reads CASYRDRGRLDTQYF. DNA of the CDR3: TGTGCCAGCTACCGGGACAGGGGGCGTTTGGATACGCAGTATTTT.